This T cell receptor beta chain was recorded in a study of long-term antiretroviral therapy in people with HIV. HIV-positive participants all received treatment in the United States. Study-level results: When set beside controls, HIV repertoires had CDR3 length ranges that were narrower. Whichever time point was examined, clones expanded before ART dominated the repertoire.

Investigators performed immunoSEQ version v3.0 at survey level. Sequencing efforts were directed toward roughly 40,000-55,000 T-cell genomes per sample. Profiling relied on immunoSEQ multiplex PCR, and the TCRdb table lists in-frame clones only, not all of them. The table has some 48,000 clones, about 80% seen once; the top ten hold around 3.2%. Germline V CDR1 and CDR2: SEHNR, FQNEAQ (reference sequence). The CDR3 contains 15 residues. V gave up 3 bases and J gave up 4 bases, with 13 bases separating them. Concerning this clone: Its cognate antigen is unknown.

Sequences were derived from unsorted PBMCs, sampled 0.8 years after starting antiretroviral therapy. The clonotype was recovered from a woman between 18 and 29 years old with HIV. The chain combines TRBV7-9 with TRBJ1-5; D possibly corresponds to TRBD1 (6 bases). The DNA for the CDR3 is TGTGCCAGCAGCTTCTCGGGGGCTGTTAATCAGCCCCAGCATTTT. This sequence encodes CASSFSGAVNQPQHF.